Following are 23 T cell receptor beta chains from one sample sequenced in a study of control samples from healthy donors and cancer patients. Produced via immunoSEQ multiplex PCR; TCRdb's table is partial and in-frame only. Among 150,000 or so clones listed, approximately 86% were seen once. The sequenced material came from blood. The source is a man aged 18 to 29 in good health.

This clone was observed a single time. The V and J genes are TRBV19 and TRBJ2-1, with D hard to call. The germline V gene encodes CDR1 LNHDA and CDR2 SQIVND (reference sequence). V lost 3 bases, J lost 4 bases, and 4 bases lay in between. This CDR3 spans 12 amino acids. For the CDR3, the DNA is TGTGCCAGTAGTATCGGGTACAATGAGCAGTTCTTC. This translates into CASSIGYNEQFF. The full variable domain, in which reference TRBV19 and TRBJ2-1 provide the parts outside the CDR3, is DGGITQSPKYLFRKEGQNVTLSCEQNLNHDAMYWYRQDPGQGLRLIYYSQIVNDFQKGDIAEGYSVSREKKESFPLTVTSAQKNPTAFYLCASSIGYNEQFFGPGTRLTVL.

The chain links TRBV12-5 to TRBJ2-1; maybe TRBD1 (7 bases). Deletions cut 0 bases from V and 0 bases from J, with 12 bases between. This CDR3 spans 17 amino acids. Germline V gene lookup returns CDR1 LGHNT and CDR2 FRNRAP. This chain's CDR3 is CASGLVRGTDSYNEQFF. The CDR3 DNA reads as TGTGCTAGTGGTTTGGTACGGGGGACAGACTCCTACAATGAGCAGTTCTTC. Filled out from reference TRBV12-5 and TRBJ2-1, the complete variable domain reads DARVTQTPRHKVTEMGQEVTMRCQPILGHNTVFWYRQTMMQGLELLAYFRNRAPLDDSGMPKDRFSAEMPDATLATLKIQPSEPRDSAVYFCASGLVRGTDSYNEQFFGPGTRLTVL.

The CDR3 loop is CASTRDRNNSPLHF. The CDR3 DNA reads TGTGCCAGCACCCGGGACCGTAATAATTCACCCCTCCACTTT. V and J are TRBV27 and TRBJ1-6, with a weak D call TRBD1 (5 bases). CDR1 and CDR2 from the germline V gene are MNHEY and SMNVEV (reference sequence). V was clipped by 7 bases and J by 5 bases, with 12 bases between them. This CDR3 contains 14 residues.

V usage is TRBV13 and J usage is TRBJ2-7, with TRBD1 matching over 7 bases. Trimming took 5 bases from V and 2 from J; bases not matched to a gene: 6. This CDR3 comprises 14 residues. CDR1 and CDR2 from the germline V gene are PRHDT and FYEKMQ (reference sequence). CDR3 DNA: TGTGCCAGCAGCCCCCGACAGGGTACCTACGAGCAGTACTTC. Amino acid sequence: CASSPRQGTYEQYF.

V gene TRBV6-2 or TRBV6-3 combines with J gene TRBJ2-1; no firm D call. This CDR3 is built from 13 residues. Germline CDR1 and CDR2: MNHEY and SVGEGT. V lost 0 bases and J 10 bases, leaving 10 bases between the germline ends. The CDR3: CASSYSTNLEQFF. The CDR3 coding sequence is TGTGCCAGCAGTTACTCGACAAACCTGGAGCAGTTCTTC.

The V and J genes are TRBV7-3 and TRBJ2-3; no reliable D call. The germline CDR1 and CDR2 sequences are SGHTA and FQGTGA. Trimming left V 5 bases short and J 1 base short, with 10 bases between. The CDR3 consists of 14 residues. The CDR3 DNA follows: TGTGCCAGCAGCCTTGGACCTCGCACAGATACGCAGTATTTT. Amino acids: CASSLGPRTDTQYF.

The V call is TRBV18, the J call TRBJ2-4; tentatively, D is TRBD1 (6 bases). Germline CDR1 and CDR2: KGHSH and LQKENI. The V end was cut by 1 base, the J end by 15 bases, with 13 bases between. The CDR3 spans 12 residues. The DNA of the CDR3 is TGTGCCAGCTCACCACGCGGTAACAGGGCGTACTTC. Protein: CASSPRGNRAYF.

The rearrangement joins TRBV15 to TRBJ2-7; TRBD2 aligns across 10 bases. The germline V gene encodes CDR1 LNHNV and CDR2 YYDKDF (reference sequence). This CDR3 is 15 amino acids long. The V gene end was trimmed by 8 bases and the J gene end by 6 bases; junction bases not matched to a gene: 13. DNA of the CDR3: TGTGCCACCTCCGGCAAAGCGGGGGGGCTGGCCGAGCAGTACTTC. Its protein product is CATSGKAGGLAEQYF.

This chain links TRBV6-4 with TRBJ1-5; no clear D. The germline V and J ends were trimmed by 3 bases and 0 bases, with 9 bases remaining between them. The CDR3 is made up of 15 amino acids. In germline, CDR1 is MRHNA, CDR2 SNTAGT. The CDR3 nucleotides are TGTGCCAGCAGTGAGTCCAGATATAGCAATCAGCCCCAGCATTTT. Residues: CASSESRYSNQPQHF.

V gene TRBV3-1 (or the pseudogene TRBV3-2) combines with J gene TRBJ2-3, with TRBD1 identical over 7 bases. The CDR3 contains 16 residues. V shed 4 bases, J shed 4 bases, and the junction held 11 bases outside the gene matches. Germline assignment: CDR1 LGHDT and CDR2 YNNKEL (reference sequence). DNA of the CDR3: TGTGCCAGCAGCCTAAGGACAGGTCGAGGGGCAGATACGCAGTATTTT. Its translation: CASSLRTGRGADTQYF.

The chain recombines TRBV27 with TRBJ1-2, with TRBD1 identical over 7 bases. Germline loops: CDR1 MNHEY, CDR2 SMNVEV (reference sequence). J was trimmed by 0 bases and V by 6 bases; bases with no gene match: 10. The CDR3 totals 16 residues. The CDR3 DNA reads TGTGCCAGCAGGCTTTCTCCCGGGACAGCTAACTATGGCTACACCTTC. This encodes CASRLSPGTANYGYTF.

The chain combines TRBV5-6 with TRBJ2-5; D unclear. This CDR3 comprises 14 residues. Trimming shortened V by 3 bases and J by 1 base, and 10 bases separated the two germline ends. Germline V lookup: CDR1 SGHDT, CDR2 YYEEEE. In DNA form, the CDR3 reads TGTGCCAGCAGCTACATCGGACGCCAAGAGACCCAGTACTTC. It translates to CASSYIGRQETQYF.

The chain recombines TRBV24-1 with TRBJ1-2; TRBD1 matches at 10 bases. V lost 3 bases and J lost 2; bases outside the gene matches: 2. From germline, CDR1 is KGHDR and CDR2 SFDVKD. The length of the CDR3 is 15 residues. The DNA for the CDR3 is TGTGCCACCAGTGATACGGGACAGGGGAACTATGGCTACACCTTC. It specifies CATSDTGQGNYGYTF.

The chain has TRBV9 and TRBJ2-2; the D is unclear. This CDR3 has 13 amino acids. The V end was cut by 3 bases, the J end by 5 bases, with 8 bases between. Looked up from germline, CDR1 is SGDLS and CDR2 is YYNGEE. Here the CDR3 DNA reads TGTGCCAGCAGCGGGGCTGGGACCGGGGAGCTGTTTTTT. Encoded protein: CASSGAGTGELFF.

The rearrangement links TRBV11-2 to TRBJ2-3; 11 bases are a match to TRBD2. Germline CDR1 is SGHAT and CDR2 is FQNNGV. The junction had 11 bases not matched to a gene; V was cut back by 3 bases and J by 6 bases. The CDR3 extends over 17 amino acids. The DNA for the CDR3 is TGTGCCAGCAGCTTTAGTCTAGCGGGGGGCTTGGCGGATACGCAGTATTTT. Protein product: CASSFSLAGGLADTQYF.

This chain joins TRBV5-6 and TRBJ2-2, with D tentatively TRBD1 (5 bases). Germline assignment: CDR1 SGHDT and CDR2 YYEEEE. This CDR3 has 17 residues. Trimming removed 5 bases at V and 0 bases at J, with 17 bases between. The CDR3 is CASSFQGLKTNTGELFF. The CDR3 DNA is TGTGCCAGCAGTTTTCAGGGTCTCAAAACGAACACCGGGGAGCTGTTTTTT. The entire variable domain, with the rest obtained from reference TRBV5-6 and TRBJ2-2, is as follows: DAGVTQSPTHLIKTRGQQVTLRCSPKSGHDTVSWYQQALGQGPQFIFQYYEEEERQRGNFPDRFSGHQFPNYSSELNVNALLLGDSALYLCASSFQGLKTNTGELFFGEGSRLTVL.

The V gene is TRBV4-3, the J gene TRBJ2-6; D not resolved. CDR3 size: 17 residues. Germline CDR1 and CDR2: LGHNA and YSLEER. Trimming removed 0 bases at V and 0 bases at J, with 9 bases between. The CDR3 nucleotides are TGCGCCAGCAGCCAAGATTGGCGACTCTCTGGGGCCAACGTCCTGACTTTC. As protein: CASSQDWRLSGANVLTF.

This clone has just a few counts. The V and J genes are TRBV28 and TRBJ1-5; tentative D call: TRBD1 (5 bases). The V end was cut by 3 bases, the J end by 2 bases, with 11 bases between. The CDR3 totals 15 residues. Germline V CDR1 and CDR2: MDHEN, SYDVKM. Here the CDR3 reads CASSFPGTGNQPQHF. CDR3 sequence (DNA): TGTGCCAGCAGTTTCCCAGGGACGGGCAATCAGCCCCAGCATTTT.

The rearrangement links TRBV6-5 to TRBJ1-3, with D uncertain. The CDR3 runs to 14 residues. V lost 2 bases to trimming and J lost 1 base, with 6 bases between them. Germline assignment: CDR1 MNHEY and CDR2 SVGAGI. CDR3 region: CASSYDWSGNTIYF. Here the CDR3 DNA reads TGTGCCAGCAGTTACGACTGGTCTGGAAACACCATATATTTT.

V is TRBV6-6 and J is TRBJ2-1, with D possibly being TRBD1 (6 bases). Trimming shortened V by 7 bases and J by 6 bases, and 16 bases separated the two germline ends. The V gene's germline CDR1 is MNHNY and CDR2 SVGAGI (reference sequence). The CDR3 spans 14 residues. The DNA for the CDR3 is TGTGCCAGCATTGTAGTGTCAGGGGTCAATGAGCAGTTCTTC. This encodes CASIVVSGVNEQFF.

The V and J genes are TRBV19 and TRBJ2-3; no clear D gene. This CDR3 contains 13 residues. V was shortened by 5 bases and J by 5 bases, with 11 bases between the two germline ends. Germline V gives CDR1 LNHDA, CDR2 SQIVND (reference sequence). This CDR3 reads CASSDLSLDTQYF. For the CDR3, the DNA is TGTGCCAGTAGTGACCTCTCGTTAGATACGCAGTATTTT.

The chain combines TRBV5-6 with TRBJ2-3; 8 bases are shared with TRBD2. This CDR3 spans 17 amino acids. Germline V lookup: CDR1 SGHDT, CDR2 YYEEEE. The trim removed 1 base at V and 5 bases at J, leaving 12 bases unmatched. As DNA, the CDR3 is TGTGCCAGCAGCTTGATGACCGGGACTAGTCATAAAGATACGCAGTATTTT. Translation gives CASSLMTGTSHKDTQYF.

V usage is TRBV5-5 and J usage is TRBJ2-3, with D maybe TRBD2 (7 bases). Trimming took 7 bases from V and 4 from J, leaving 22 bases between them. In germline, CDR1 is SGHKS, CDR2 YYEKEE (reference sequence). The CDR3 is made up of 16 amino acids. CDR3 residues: CASRQGGARVADTQYF. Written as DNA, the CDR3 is TGTGCCAGCCGCCAAGGGGGGGCGCGGGTGGCAGATACGCAGTATTTT.